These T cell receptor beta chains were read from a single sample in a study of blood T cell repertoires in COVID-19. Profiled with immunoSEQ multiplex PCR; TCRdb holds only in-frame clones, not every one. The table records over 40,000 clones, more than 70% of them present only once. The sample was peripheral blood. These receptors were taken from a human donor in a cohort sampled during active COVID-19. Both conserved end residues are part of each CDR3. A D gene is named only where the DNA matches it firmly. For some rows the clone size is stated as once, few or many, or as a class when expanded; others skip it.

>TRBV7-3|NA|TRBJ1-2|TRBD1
TGTGCCAGCAGCTTAGATGGGACAGGGGCGGTTGGCTACACCTTC
CASSLDGTGAVGYTF
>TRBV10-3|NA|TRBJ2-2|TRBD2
TGTGCCATCAGCAAGACTAGCGGGAGGGCCACCGGGGAGCTGTTTTTT
CAISKTSGRATGELFF
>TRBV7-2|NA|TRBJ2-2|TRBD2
TGTGCCAGCAGCTCCCGGTTGCTGGGACTAGGCACCGGGGAGCTGTTTTTT
CASSSRLLGLGTGELFF
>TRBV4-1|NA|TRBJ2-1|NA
TGCGCCAGCAGCCAAGTTCAGGGGCTCTACAATGAGCAGTTCTTC
CASSQVQGLYNEQFF
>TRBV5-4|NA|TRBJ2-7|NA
TGTGCCAGCAGCTTGGTACTTCGGGGATCCTACGAGCAGTACTTC
CASSLVLRGSYEQYF
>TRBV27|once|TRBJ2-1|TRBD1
TGTGCCAGCAGCGGGACAGGGAAAGGCAATGAGCAGTTCTTC
CASSGTGKGNEQFF
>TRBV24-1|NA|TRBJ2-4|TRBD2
TGTGCCACCACCCTGGGGGGGAAAAACATTCAGTACTTC
CATTLGGKNIQYF
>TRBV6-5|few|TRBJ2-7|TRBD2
TGTGGAAGCGGGGCACCCTACGAGCAGTACTTC
CGSGAPYEQYF
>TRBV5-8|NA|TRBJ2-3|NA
TGTGCCAGCAGCTTCGTCTCTCCGTCAGATACGCAGTATTTT
CASSFVSPSDTQYF
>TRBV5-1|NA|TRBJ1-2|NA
TGCGCCAGCAGCTTGCGGGGAGACTATGGCTACACCTTC
CASSLRGDYGYTF
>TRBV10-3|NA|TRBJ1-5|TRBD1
TGTGCCATCGGGAAACAAGGACAGGGCAATCAGCCCCAGCATTTT
CAIGKQGQGNQPQHF
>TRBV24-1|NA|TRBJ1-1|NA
TGTGCCACCAGTGATAACGGGGTTAGAGCTTTCTTT
CATSDNGVRAFF
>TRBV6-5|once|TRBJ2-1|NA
TGTGCCAGCAGTCTCGACGGGTGGGTTGGCGATGAGCAGTTCTTC
CASSLDGWVGDEQFF
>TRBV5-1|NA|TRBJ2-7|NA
TGCGCCAGCAGCAGACCGGGACACAAATACGAGCAGTACTTC
CASSRPGHKYEQYF
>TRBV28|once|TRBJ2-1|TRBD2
TGTGCCAGCAGTTTAAGCGGGAGGGCGGATGAGCAGTTCTTC
CASSLSGRADEQFF
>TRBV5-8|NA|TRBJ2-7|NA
TGTGCCAGCAGCTTTCCTTTGACTCCGATCGAGCAGTACTTC
CASSFPLTPIEQYF
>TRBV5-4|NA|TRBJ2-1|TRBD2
TGTGCCAGCAGGTCCGGGACTAGCGGGATCAGTGAGCAGTTCTTC
CASRSGTSGISEQFF
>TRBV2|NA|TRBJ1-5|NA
TGTGCCAGCAGTGAACGGGCAGGGTATCAGCCCCAGCATTTT
CASSERAGYQPQHF
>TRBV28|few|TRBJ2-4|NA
TGTGCCAGCAGTTTAGGGGGCCCGGGCAAAAACATTCAGTACTTC
CASSLGGPGKNIQYF
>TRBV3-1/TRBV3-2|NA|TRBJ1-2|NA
TGTGCCAGCAGCCAAGGTGTCAGGGCCACCGCCCTTAACTATGGCTACACCTTC
CASSQGVRATALNYGYTF
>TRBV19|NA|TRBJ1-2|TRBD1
TGTGCCAGTAGCCCCGCCCGGGACAGGGGTTTTCGTGGCTACACCTTC
CASSPARDRGFRGYTF
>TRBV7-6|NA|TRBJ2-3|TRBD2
TGTGCCAGCAGGCCAGCGGGGGGCGGCGGCGCAGATACGCAGTATTTT
CASRPAGGGGADTQYF
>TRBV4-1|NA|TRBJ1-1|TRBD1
TGCGCCAGCAGCAGGTCAGGGGGCGTAGGCACTGAAGCTTTCTTT
CASSRSGGVGTEAFF
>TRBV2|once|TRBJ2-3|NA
TGTGCCAGCAGTCCGGACCGCGGGGATACGCAGTATTTT
CASSPDRGDTQYF
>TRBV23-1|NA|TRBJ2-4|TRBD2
TGCGCCAGCAGACTAGCGGGAGAGGATGATTTGGCCAAAAACATTCAGTACTTC
CASRLAGEDDLAKNIQYF
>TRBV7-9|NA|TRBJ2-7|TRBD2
TGTGCCAGCAGCTTAGAGGGACTAGGATACGAGCAGTACTTC
CASSLEGLGYEQYF
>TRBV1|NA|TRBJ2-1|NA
TGCACCAGCAGCCACGGTAGCGGGAGGGTTTCCTACAATGAGCAGTTCTTC
CTSSHGSGRVSYNEQFF
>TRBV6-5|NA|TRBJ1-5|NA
TGTGCCAGCAGCGCACGGGGTTTCAATCAGCCCCAGCATTTT
CASSARGFNQPQHF
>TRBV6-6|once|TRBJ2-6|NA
TGTGCCAGCAGTTACGGCGACAGCTCTGGGGCCAACGTCCTGACTTTC
CASSYGDSSGANVLTF
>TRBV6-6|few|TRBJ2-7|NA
TGTGCCAGCAGTTTCGAACTAGTTCGCGAGCAGTACTTC
CASSFELVREQYF